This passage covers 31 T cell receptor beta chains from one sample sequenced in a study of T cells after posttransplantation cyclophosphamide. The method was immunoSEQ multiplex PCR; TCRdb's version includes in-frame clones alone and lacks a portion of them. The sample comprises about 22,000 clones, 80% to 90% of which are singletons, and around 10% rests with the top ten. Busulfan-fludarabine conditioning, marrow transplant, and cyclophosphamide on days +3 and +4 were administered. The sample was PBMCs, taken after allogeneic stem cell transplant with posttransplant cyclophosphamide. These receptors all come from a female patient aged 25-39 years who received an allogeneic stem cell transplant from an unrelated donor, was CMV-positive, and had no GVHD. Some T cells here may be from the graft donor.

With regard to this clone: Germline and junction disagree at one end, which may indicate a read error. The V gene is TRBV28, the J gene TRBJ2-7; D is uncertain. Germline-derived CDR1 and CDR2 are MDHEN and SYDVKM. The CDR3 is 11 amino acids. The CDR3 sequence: CASSTATTRDF. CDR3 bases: TGTGCCAGCAGTACCGCTACTACTCGGGACTTC.

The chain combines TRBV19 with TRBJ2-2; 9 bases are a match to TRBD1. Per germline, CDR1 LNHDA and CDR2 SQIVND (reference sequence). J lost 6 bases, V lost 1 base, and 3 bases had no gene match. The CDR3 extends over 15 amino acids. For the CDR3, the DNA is TGTGCCAGTAGTATAGTGGGGACAGGGTCCGGGGAGCTGTTTTTT. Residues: CASSIVGTGSGELFF.

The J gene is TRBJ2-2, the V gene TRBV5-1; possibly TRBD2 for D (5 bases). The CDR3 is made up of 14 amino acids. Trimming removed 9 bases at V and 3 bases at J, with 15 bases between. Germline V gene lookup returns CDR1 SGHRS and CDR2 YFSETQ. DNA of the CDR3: TGCGCCACCCGGGGATGGGCTGACACCGGGGAGCTGTTTTTT. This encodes CATRGWADTGELFF.

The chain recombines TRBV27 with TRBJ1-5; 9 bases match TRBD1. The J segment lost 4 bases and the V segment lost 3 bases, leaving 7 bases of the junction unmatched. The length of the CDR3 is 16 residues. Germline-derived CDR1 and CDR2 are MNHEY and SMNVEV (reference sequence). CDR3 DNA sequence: TGTGCCAGCAGTTTGAAGGACAGGGGCCCGAATCAGCCCCAGCATTTT. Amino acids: CASSLKDRGPNQPQHF.

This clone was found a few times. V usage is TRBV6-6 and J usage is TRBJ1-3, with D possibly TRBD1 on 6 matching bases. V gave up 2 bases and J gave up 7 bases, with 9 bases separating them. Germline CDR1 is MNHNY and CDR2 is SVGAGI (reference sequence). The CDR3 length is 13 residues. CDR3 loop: CASSYARGNTIYF. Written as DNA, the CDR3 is TGTGCCAGCAGTTACGCAAGGGGGAACACCATATATTTT.

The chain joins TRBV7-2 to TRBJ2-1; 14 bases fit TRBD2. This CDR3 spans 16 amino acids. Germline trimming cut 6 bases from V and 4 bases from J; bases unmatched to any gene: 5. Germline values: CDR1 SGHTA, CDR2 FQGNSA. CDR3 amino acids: CASRGGLAGAYNEQFF. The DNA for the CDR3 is TGTGCCAGCAGGGGGGGACTAGCGGGGGCATACAATGAGCAGTTCTTC.

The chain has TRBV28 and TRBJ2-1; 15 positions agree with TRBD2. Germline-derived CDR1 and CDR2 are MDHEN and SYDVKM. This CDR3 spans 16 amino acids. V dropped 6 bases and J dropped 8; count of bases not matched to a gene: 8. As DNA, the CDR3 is TGTGCCAGCAGCCCTGGACTAGCGGGGGGGCTCGATGAGCAGTTCTTC. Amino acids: CASSPGLAGGLDEQFF.

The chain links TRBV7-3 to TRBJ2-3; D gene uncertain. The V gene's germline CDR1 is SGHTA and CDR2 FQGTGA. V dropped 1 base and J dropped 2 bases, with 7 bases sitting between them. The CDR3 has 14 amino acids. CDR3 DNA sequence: TGTGCCAGCAGCTTAAATAGAAACACAGATACGCAGTATTTT. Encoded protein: CASSLNRNTDTQYF.

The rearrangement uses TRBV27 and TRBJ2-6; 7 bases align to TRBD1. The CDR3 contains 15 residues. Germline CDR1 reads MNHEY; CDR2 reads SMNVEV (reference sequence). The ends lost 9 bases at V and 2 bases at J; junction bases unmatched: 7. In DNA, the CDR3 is TGTGCCAGTCGACAGGGCTGGACTGGGGCCAACGTCCTGACTTTC. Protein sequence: CASRQGWTGANVLTF.

CDR3 DNA: TGTGCCAGCAGGCAACAGGGGATAAGAAGCTATGGCTACACCTTC. Protein: CASRQQGIRSYGYTF. The J gene is TRBJ1-2, the V gene TRBV2; 7 bases align to TRBD1. Trimming at V came to 6 bases and at J to 4 bases, leaving 11 bases not matched to a gene. The CDR3 runs 15 residues. CDR1 is SNHLY and CDR2 is FYNNEI in the germline V gene. The variable domain in full, completed from reference TRBV2 and TRBJ1-2, reads EPEVTQTPSHQVTQMGQEVILRCVPISNHLYFYWYRQILGQKVEFLVSFYNNEISEKSEIFDDQFSVERPDGSNFTLKIRSTKLEDSAMYFCASRQQGIRSYGYTFGSGTRLTVV.

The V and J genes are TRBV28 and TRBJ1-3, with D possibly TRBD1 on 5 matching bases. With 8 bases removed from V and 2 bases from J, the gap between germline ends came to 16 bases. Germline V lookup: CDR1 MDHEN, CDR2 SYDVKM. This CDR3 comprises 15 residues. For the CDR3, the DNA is TGTGCCAGCGCTACCTACCCCAGGGCTGGAAACACCATATATTTT. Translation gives CASATYPRAGNTIYF.

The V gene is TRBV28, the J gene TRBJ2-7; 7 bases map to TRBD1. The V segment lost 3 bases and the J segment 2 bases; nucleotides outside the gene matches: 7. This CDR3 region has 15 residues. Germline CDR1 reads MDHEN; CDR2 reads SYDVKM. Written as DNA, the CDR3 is TGTGCCAGCAGTTTTTCTCGGGACAGAGCCTACGAGCAGTACTTC. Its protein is CASSFSRDRAYEQYF.

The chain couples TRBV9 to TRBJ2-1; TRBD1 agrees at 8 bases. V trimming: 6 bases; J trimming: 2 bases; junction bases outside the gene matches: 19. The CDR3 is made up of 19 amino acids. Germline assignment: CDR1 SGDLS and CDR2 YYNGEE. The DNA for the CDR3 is TGTGCCAGCACCGGACAGGGAGTCGGACGATTACGGGCCTACAATGAGCAGTTCTTC. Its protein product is CASTGQGVGRLRAYNEQFF.

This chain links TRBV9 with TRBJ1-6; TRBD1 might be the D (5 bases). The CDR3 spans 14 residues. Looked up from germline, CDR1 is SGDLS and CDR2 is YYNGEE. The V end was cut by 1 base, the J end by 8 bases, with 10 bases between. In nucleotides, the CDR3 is TGTGCCAGCAGCGTAAAGGGGTTGGATTCACCCCTCCACTTT. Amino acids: CASSVKGLDSPLHF. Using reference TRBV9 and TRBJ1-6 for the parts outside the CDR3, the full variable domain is DSGVTQTPKHLITATGQRVTLRCSPRSGDLSVYWYQQSLDQGLQFLIQYYNGEERAKGNILERFSAQQFPDLHSELNLSSLELGDSALYFCASSVKGLDSPLHFGNGTRLTVT.

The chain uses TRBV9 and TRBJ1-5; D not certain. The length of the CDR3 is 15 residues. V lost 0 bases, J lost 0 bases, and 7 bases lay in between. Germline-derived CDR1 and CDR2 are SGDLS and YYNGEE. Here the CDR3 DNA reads TGTGCCAGCAGCGTAGGTGGCCATAGCAATCAGCCCCAGCATTTT. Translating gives CASSVGGHSNQPQHF.

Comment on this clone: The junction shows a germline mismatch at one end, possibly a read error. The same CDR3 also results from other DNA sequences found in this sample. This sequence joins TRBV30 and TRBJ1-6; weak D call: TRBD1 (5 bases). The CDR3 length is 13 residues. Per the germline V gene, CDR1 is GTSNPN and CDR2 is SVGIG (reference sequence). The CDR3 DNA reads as TGCGCCTGGAAAGGGGTATATAATTCACCCCTCCACTTT. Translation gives CAWKGVYNSPLHF.

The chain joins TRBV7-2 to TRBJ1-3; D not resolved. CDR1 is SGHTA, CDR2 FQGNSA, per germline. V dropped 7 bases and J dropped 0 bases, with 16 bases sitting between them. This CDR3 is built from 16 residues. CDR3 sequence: CASTYPTLISGNTIYF. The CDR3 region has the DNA TGTGCCAGCACCTACCCGACATTAATCTCTGGAAACACCATATATTTT.

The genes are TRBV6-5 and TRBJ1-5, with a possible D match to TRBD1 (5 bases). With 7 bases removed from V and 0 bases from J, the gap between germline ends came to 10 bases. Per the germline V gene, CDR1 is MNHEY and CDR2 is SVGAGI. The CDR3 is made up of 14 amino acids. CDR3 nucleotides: TGTGCCAGCACCCCGGGACTTAGCAATCAGCCCCAGCATTTT. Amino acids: CASTPGLSNQPQHF.

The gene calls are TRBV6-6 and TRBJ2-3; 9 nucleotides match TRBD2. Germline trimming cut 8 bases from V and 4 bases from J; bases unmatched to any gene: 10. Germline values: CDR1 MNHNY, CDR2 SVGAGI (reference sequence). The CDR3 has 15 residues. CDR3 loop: CASFIRGGAPDTQYF. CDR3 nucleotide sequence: TGTGCCAGCTTTATCCGCGGGGGGGCCCCAGATACGCAGTATTTT.

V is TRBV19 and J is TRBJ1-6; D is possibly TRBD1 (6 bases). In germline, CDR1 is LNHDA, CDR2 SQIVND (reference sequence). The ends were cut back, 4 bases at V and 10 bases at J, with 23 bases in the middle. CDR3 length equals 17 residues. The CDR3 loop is CASSKSRGGADDSPLHF. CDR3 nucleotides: TGTGCCAGTAGTAAGAGTCGGGGGGGGGCCGATGACTCACCCCTCCACTTT. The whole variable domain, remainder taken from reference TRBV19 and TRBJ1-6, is DGGITQSPKYLFRKEGQNVTLSCEQNLNHDAMYWYRQDPGQGLRLIYYSQIVNDFQKGDIAEGYSVSREKKESFPLTVTSAQKNPTAFYLCASSKSRGGADDSPLHFGNGTRLTVT.

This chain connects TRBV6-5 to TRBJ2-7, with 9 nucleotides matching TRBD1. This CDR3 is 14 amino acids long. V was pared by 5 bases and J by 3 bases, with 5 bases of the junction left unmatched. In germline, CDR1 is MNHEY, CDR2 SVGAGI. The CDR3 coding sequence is TGTGCCAGCAGTCTAAGACAGGGGGGCTACGAGCAGTACTTC. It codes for CASSLRQGGYEQYF.

CDR3 amino acids: CASSLRDYYEQYF. The CDR3 region has the DNA TGTGCCAGCAGCCTTAGGGACTACTACGAGCAGTACTTC. The chain is built from TRBV7-9 and TRBJ2-7; 7 bases map to TRBD2. Trimming cost V 5 bases and J 3 bases; bases outside gene matches: 4. Germline CDR1 is SEHNR and CDR2 is FQNEAQ (reference sequence). This CDR3 has 13 residues.

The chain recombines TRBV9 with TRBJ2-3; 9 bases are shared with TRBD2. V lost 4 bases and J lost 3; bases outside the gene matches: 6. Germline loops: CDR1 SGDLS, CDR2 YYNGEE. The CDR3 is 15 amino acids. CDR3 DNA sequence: TGTGCCAGCAGCACGCTAGCGGGGATGACAGATACGCAGTATTTT. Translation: CASSTLAGMTDTQYF.

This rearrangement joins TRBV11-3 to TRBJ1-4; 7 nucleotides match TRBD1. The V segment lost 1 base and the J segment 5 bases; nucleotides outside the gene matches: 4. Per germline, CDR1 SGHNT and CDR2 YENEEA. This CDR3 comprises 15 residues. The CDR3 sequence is CASSLGQGENEKLFF. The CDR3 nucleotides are TGTGCCAGCAGCTTAGGACAGGGCGAGAATGAAAAACTGTTTTTT.

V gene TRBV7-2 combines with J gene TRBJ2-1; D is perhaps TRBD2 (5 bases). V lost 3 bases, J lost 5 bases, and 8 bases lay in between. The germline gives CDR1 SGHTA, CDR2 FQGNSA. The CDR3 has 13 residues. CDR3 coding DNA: TGTGCCAGCAGCTTCACTAGAGACAATGAGCAGTTCTTC. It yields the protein CASSFTRDNEQFF.

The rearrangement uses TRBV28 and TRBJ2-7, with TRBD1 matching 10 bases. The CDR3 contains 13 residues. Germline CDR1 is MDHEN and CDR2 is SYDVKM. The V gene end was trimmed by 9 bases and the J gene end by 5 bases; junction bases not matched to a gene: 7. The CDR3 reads CASRTGGPHEQYF. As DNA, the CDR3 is TGTGCCAGTAGGACAGGGGGTCCCCACGAGCAGTACTTC.

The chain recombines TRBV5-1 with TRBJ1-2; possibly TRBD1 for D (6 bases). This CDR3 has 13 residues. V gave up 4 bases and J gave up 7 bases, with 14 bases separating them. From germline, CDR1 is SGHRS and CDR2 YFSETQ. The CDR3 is CASSIQGIGGYTF. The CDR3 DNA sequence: TGCGCCAGCAGCATACAGGGTATCGGTGGCTACACCTTC.

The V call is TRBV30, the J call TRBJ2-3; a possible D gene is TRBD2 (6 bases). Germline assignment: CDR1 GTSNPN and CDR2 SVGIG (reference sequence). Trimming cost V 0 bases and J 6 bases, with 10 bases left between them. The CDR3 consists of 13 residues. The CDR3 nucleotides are TGTGCCTGGAGTGTGGTACGGGGGGATACGCAGTATTTT. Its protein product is CAWSVVRGDTQYF.

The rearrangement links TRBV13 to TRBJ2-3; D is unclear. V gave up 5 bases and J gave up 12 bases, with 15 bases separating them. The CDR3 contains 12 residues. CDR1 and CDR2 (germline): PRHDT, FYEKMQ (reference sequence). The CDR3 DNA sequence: TGTGCCAGCAGCGCAAACAGAAAGCATCAGTATTTT. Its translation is CASSANRKHQYF.

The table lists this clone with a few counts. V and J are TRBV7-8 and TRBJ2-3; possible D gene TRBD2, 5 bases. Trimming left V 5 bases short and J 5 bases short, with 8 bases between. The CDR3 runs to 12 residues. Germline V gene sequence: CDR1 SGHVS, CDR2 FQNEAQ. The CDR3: CASSRDRDTQYF. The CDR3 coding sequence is TGTGCCAGCAGCCGGGATAGAGATACGCAGTATTTT.

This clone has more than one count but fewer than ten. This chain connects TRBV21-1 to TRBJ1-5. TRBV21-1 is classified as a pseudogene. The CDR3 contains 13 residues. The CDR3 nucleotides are TGTGCCAGCACAACCCAGCGATCTCAGCCCCAGCATTTT. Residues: CASTTQRSQPQHF.